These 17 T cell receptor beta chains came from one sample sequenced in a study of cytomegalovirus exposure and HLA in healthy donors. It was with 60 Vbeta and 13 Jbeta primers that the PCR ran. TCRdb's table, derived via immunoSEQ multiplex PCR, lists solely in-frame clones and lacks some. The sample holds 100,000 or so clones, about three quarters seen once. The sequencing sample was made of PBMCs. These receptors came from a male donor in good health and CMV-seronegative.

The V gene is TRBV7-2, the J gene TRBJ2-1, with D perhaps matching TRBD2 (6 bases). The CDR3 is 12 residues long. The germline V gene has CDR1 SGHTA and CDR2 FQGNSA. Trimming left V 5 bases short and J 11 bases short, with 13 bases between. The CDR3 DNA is TGTGCCAGCAGCCGGGACTTCAACAAGCAGTTCTTC. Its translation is CASSRDFNKQFF.

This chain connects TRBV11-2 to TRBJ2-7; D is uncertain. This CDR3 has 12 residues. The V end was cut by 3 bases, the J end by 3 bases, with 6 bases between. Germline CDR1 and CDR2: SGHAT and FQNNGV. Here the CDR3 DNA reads TGTGCCAGCAGCTTTCCCGGCTACGAGCAGTACTTC. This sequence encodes CASSFPGYEQYF.

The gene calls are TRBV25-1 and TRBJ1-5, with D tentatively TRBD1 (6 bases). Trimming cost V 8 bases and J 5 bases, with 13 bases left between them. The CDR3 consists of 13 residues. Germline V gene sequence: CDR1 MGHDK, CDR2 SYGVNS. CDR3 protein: CASSNEGDQPQHF. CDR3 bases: TGTGCCAGCTCCAACGAGGGGGATCAGCCCCAGCATTTT.

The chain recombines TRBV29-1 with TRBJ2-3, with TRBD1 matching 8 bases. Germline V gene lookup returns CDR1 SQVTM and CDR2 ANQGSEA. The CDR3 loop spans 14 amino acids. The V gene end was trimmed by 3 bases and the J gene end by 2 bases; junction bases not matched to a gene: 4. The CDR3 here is CSVEGTGPTDTQYF. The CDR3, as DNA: TGCAGCGTTGAGGGGACAGGCCCCACAGATACGCAGTATTTT.

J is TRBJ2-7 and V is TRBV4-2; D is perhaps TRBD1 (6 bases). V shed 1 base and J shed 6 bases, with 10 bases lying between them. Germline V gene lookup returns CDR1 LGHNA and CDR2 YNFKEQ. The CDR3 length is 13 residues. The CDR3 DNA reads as TGTGCCAGCAGCCAAGTACGAGGGGGCGAGCAGTACTTC. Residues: CASSQVRGGEQYF.

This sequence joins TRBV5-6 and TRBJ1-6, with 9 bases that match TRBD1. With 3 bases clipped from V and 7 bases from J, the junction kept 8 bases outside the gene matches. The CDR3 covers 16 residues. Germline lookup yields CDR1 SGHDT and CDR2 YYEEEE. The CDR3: CASSSGQGSFNSPLHF. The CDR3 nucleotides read TGTGCCAGCAGCTCCGGACAGGGGAGTTTCAATTCACCCCTCCACTTT.

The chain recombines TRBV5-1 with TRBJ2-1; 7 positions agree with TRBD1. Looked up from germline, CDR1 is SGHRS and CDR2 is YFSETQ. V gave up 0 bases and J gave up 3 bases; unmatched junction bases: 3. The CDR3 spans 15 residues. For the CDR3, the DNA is TGCGCCAGCAGCTTGGCGACAGGGCACTACAATGAGCAGTTCTTC. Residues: CASSLATGHYNEQFF.

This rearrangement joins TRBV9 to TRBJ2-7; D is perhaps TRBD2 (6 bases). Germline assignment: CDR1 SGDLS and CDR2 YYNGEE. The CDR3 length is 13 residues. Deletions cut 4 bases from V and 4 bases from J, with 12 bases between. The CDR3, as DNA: TGTGCCAGCAGCACGCGGGACGCTTACGAGCAGTACTTC. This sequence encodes CASSTRDAYEQYF.

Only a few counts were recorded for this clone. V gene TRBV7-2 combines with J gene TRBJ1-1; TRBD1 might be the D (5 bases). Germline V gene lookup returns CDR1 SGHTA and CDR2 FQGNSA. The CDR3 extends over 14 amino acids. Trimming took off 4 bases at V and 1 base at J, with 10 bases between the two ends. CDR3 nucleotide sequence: TGTGCCAGCAGCTCGATTGACAGGAACACTGAAGCTTTCTTT. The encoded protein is CASSSIDRNTEAFF.

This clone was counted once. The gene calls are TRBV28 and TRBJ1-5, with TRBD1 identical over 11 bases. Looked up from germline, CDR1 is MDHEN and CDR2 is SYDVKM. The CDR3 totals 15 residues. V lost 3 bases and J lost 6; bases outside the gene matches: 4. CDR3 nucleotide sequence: TGTGCCAGCAGTTTCCGGACAGGGGGCGTTCAGCCCCAGCATTTT. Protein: CASSFRTGGVQPQHF.

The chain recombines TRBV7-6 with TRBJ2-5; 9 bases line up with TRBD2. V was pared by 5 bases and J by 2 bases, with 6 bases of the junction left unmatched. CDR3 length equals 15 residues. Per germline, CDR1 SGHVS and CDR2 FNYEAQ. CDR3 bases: TGTGCCAGCAGCCCCCCTAGCGGGACTCAAGAGACCCAGTACTTC. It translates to CASSPPSGTQETQYF. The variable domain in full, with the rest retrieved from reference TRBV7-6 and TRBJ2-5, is GAGVSQSPRYKVTKRGQDVALRCDPISGHVSLYWYRQALGQGPEFLTYFNYEAQQDKSGLPNDRFSAERPEGSISTLTIQRTEQRDSAMYRCASSPPSGTQETQYFGPGTRLLVL.

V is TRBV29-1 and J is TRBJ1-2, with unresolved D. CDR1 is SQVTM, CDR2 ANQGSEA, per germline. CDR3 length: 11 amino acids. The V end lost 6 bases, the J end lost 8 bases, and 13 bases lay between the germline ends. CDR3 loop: CSVRAGEGYTF. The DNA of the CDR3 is TGCAGCGTCCGGGCGGGCGAAGGCTACACCTTC.

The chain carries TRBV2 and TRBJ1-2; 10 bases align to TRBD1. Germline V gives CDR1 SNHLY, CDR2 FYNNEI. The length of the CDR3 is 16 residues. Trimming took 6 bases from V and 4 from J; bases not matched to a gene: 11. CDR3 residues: CASSTTGGPDVYGYTF. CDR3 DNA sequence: TGTGCCAGCAGCACGACAGGGGGCCCTGATGTCTATGGCTACACCTTC.

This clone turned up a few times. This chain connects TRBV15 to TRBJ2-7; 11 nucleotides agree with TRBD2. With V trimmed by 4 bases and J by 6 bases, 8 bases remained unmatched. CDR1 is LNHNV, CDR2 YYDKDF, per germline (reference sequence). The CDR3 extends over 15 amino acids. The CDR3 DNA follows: TGTGCCACCAGCACAACACTAGCGGGAGAGGGCGAGCAGTACTTC. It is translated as CATSTTLAGEGEQYF.

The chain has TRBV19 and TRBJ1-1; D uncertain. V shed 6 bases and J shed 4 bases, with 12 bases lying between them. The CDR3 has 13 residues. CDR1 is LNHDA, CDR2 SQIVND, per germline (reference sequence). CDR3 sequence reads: CASSPWAITEAFF. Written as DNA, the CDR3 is TGTGCCAGTAGCCCATGGGCTATCACTGAAGCTTTCTTT.

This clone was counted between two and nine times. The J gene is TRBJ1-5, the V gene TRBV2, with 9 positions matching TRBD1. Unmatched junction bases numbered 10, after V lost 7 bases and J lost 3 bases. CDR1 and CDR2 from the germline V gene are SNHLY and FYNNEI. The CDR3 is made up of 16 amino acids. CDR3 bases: TGTGCCAGCATTCCGGACCGGGACAGGGACAATCAGCCCCAGCATTTT. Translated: CASIPDRDRDNQPQHF.

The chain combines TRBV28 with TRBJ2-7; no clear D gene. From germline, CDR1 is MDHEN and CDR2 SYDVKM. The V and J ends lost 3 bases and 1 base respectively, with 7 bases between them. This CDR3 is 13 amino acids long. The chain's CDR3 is CASSLGWSYEQYF. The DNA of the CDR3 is TGTGCCAGCAGTTTGGGCTGGTCCTACGAGCAGTACTTC.